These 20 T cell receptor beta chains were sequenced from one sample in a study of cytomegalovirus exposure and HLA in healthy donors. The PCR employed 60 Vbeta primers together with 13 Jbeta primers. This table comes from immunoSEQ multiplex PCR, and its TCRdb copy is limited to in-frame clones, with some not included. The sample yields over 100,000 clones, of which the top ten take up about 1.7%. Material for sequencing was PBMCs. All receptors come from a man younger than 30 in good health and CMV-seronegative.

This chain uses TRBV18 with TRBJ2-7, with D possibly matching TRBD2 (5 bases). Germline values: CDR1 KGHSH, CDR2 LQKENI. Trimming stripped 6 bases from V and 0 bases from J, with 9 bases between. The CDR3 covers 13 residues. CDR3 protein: CASSEGPSYEQYF. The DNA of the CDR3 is TGTGCCAGCTCCGAGGGCCCCTCCTACGAGCAGTACTTC. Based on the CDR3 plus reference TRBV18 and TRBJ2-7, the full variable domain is NAGVMQNPRHLVRRRGQEARLRCSPMKGHSHVYWYRQLPEEGLKFMVYLQKENIIDESGMPKERFSAEFPKEGPSILRIQQVVRGDSAAYFCASSEGPSYEQYFGPGTRLTVT.

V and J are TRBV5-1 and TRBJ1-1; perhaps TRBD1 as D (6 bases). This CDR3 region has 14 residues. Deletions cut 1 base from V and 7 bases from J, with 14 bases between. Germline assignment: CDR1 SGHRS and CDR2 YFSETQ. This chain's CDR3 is CASSLSSGVDEAFF. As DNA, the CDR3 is TGCGCCAGCAGCTTGTCTTCAGGGGTGGATGAAGCTTTCTTT.

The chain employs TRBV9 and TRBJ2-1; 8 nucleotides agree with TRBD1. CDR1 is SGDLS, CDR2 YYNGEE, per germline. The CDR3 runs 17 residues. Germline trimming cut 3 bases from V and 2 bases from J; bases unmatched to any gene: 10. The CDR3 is CASSARPGTGTYNEQFF. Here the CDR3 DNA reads TGTGCCAGCAGCGCCCGCCCCGGGACAGGAACCTACAATGAGCAGTTCTTC. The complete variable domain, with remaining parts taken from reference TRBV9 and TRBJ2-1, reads DSGVTQTPKHLITATGQRVTLRCSPRSGDLSVYWYQQSLDQGLQFLIQYYNGEERAKGNILERFSAQQFPDLHSELNLSSLELGDSALYFCASSARPGTGTYNEQFFGPGTRLTVL.

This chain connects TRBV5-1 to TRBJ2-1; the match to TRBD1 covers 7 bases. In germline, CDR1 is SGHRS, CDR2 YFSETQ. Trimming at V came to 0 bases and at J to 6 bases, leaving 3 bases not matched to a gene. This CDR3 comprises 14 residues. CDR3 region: CASSLEGAGNEQFF. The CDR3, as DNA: TGCGCCAGCAGCTTGGAGGGGGCCGGCAATGAGCAGTTCTTC.

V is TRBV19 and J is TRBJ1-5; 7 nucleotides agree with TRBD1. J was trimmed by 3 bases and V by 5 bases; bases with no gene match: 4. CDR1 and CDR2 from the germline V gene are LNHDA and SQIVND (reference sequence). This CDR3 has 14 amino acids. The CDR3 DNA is TGTGCCAGTAGTGGAGGACAGGTCAATCAGCCCCAGCATTTT. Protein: CASSGGQVNQPQHF.

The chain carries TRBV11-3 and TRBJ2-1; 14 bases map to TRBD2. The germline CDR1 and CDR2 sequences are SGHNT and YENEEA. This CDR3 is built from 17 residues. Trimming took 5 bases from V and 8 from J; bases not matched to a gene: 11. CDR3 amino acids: CASSDRLAGGVYDEQFF. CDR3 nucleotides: TGTGCCAGCAGCGACAGACTAGCGGGAGGGGTATATGATGAGCAGTTCTTC.

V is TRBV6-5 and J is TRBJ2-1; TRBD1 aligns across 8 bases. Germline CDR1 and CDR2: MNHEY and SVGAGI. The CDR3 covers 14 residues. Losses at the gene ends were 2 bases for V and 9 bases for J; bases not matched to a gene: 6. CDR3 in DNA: TGTGCCAGCAGTTACGGACAGGGTGAGGGTGAGCAGTTCTTC. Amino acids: CASSYGQGEGEQFF.

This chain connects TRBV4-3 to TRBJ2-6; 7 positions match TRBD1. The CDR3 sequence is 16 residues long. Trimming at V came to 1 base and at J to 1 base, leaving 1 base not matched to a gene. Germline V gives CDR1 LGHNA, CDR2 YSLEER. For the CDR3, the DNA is TGCGCCAGCAGCCAAGCAGGGGGTTCTGGGGCCAACGTCCTGACTTTC. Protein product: CASSQAGGSGANVLTF.

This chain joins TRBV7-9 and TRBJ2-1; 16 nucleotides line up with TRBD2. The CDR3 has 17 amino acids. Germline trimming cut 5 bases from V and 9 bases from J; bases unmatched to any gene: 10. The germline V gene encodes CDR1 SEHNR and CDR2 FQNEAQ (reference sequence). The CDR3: CASSPGLAGGPSGEQFF. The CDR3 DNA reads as TGTGCCAGCAGCCCGGGACTAGCGGGAGGGCCCTCGGGTGAGCAGTTCTTC.

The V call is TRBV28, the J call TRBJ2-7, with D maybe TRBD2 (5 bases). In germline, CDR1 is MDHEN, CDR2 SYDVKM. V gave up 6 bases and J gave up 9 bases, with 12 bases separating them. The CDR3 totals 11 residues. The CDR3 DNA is TGTGCCAGCAGCCTGACTCGGGGGCAGTACTTC. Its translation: CASSLTRGQYF.

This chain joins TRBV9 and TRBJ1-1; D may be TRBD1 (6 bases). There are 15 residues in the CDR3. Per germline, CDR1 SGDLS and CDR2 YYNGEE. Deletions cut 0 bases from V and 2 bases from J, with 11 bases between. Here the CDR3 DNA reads TGTGCCAGCAGCGTAGGACAGGACGCAAACACTGAAGCTTTCTTT. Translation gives CASSVGQDANTEAFF.

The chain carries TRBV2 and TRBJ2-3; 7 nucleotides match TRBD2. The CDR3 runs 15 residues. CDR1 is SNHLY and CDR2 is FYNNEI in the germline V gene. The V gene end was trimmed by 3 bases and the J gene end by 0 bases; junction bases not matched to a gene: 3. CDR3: CASSDLAASTDTQYF. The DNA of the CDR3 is TGTGCCAGCAGTGATCTAGCGGCTAGCACAGATACGCAGTATTTT.

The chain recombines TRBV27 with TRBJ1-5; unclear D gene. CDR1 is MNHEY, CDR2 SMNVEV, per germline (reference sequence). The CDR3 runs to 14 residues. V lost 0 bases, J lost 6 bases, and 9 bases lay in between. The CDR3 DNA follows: TGTGCCAGCAGTTTATCGGGCAGGCTTCAGCCCCAGCATTTT. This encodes CASSLSGRLQPQHF.

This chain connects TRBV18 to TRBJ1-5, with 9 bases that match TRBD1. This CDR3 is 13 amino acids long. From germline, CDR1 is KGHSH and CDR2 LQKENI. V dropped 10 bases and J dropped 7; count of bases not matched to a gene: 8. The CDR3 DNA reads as TGTGCCACCGTCCGGACAGGGGAACAGCCCCAGCATTTT. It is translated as CATVRTGEQPQHF. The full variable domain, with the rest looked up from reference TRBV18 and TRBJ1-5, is NAGVMQNPRHLVRRRGQEARLRCSPMKGHSHVYWYRQLPEEGLKFMVYLQKENIIDESGMPKERFSAEFPKEGPSILRIQQVVRGDSAAYFCATVRTGEQPQHFGDGTRLSIL.

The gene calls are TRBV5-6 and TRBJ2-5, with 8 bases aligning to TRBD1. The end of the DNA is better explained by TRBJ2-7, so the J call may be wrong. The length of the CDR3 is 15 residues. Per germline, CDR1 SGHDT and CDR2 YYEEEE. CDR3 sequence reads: CASSLPGQDSYEQYF. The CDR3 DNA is TGTGCCAGCAGCTTGCCGGGACAGGACTCCTACGAGCAGTACTTC.

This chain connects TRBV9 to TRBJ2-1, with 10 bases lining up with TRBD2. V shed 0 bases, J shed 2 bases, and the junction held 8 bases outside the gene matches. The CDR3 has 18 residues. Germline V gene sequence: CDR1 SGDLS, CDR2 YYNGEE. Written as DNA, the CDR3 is TGTGCCAGCAGCGTAGCGGCTAGCGGGAGAACGGCCTACAATGAGCAGTTCTTC. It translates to CASSVAASGRTAYNEQFF.

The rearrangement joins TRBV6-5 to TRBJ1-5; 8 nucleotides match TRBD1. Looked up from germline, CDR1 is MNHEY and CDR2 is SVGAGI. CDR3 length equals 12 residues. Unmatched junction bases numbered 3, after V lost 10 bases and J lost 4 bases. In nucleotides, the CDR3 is TGTGCCACCAGGGGGCTGAATCAGCCCCAGCATTTT. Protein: CATRGLNQPQHF.

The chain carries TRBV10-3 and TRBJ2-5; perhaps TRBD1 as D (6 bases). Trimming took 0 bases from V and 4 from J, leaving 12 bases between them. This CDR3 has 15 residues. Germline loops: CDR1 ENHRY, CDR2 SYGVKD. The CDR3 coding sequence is TGTGCCATCAGTGAGTCAAAGACAGGCCCAGAGACCCAGTACTTC. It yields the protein CAISESKTGPETQYF.

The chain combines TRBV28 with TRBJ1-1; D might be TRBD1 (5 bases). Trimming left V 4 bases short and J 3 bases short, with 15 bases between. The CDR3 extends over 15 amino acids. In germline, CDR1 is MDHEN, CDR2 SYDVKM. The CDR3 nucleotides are TGTGCCAGCAGTTCCCGCAGGCAGGGCGACACTGAAGCTTTCTTT. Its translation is CASSSRRQGDTEAFF. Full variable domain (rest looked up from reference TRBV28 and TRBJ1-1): DVKVTQSSRYLVKRTGEKVFLECVQDMDHENMFWYRQDPGLGLRLIYFSYDVKMKEKGDIPEGYSVSREKKERFSLILESASTNQTSMYLCASSSRRQGDTEAFFGQGTRLTVV.

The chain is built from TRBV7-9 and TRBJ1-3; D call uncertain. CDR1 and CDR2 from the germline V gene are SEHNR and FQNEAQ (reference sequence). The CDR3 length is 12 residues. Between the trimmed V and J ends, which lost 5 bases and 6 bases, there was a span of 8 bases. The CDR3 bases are TGTGCCAGCAGCGTAACATCAAACACCATATATTTT. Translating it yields CASSVTSNTIYF.